These T cell receptor beta chains were read from a single sample in a study of blood T cell repertoires in COVID-19. Using immunoSEQ multiplex PCR, the repertoire was profiled, and TCRdb retains in-frame clones only, with some absent. The data show around 52,000 clones, with roughly 82% seen just once and around 8.7% held by the top ten. Sequencing was carried out using peripheral blood. The receptor set was obtained from a woman aged 80 or over with acute or convalescent COVID-19. The CDR3 runs from the conserved cysteine through the conserved F or W. Fields, in order: J gene, V gene, D gene, clone size, CDR3 DNA, CDR3 protein. A D gene is named only where the DNA matches it firmly. Some rows mark clone size as missing; the rest say once, few, many or name a class of expanded clone.

TRBJ1-3 | TRBV19 | - | - | TGTGCCAGTACCATCCCAGGGTCCAGAAGAAACACCATATATTTT | CASTIPGSRRNTIYF
TRBJ2-1 | TRBV11-2 | TRBD2 | - | TGTGCCAGCACCAACGGGACTAGCCAGAATGAGCAGTTCTTC | CASTNGTSQNEQFF
TRBJ1-4 | TRBV9 | TRBD1 | - | TGTGCCAGCAGCGTGACAGGGTGGGGGGATGAAAAACTGTTTTTT | CASSVTGWGDEKLFF
TRBJ1-1 | TRBV2 | - | - | TGTGCCAGCCGAGGACAGATGAACACTGAAGCTTTCTTT | CASRGQMNTEAFF
TRBJ2-7 | TRBV6-5 | - | - | TGTGCCAGCAGTTACTCGGGGAGTACCTACGAGCAGTACTTC | CASSYSGSTYEQYF
TRBJ2-7 | TRBV29-1 | TRBD2 | - | TGCAGCGTATCGACTAGCGGAAAAGGGTACGAGCAGTACTTC | CSVSTSGKGYEQYF
TRBJ1-5 | TRBV19 | TRBD1 | - | TGTGCCAGTAGTATGCTTACAGGGGCCGGGACCCAGCATTTT | CASSMLTGAGTQHF
TRBJ2-7 | TRBV10-2 | TRBD1 | once | TGCGCCAGCGTATCCACTTCCAGGGGGTCCTACGAGCAGTACTTC | CASVSTSRGSYEQYF
TRBJ1-5 | TRBV4-1 | - | - | TGCGCCAGCAGCCAACAGGGGTGGCAGCCCCAGCATTTT | CASSQQGWQPQHF
TRBJ2-1 | TRBV3-1/TRBV3-2 | TRBD2 | - | TGTGCCACATCTGGGGAGGGACTTCCTGACAATGAGCAGTTCTTC | CATSGEGLPDNEQFF
TRBJ2-3 | TRBV11-1 | - | - | TGTGCCACCCTCGCGGGGTCAGATACGCAGTATTTT | CATLAGSDTQYF
TRBJ1-6 | TRBV27 | - | - | TGTGCCAGCAGTTCCTTTACAGGGTCGCCCCTCCACTTT | CASSSFTGSPLHF
TRBJ2-2 | TRBV6-1 | TRBD2 | - | TGTGCCAGCAGTGAAGCGACTCGGACTAGCGGGATCCAACTTGGAAATCCCGGGGAGCTGTTTTTT | CASSEATRTSGIQLGNPGELFF
TRBJ2-2 | TRBV11-1 | TRBD1 | - | TGTGCCAGCAGCTACAACAGGGGACAGAACACCGGGGAGCTGTTTTTT | CASSYNRGQNTGELFF
TRBJ2-5 | TRBV18 | TRBD1 | - | TGTGCCAGCTCACCCGGACAGGGGGTGGAGACCCAGTACTTC | CASSPGQGVETQYF
TRBJ1-2 | TRBV6-5 | TRBD1 | few | TGTGCCAGCAGTACCCGACAGGGATCTAACTATGGCTACACCTTC | CASSTRQGSNYGYTF
TRBJ2-3 | TRBV6-6 | - | once | TGTGCCAGCAGTGGGGGACTGGAGCAGTATTTT | CASSGGLEQYF
TRBJ1-2 | TRBV9 | - | - | TGTGCCAGCAGCCTGCACCTGACCGGGTCGGGCTACACCTTC | CASSLHLTGSGYTF
TRBJ1-2 | TRBV27 | TRBD1 | - | TGTGCCAGCAGTGAGTCCGACAGGGTGAAGTTTGGCTACACCTTC | CASSESDRVKFGYTF
TRBJ1-2 | TRBV5-4 | - | - | TGTGCCAGCAGCTTGAGTGCTTCAGGCTATGGCTACACCTTC | CASSLSASGYGYTF
TRBJ1-6 | TRBV28 | - | - | TGTGCCAGCCTGGGGGGCTCCTATAATTCACCCCTCCACTTT | CASLGGSYNSPLHF
TRBJ1-4 | TRBV11-2 | - | - | TGTGCCAGCAGCCCAAGGGAGGGCGCGGGTGAAAAACTGTTTTTT | CASSPREGAGEKLFF
TRBJ2-2 | TRBV5-4 | - | once | TGTGCCAGCAGCTTCCAGGGAATCACCGGGGAGCTGTTTTTT | CASSFQGITGELFF
TRBJ2-3 | TRBV2 | - | - | TGTGCCAGCAGTGAGGAACAGGGCGTCGCAGATACGCAGTATTTT | CASSEEQGVADTQYF
TRBJ2-7 | TRBV27 | - | few | TGTGCCAGCAGTTTCGATATCCGGTCCTACGAGCAGTACTTC | CASSFDIRSYEQYF
TRBJ1-1 | TRBV6-1 | - | - | TGTGCCAGCAGTGAATTTCCCGGGTCAGAAGCTTTCTTT | CASSEFPGSEAFF
TRBJ1-5 | TRBV10-3 | - | - | TGTGCCACCAAGGGAGATAGCAATCAGCCCCAGCATTTT | CATKGDSNQPQHF
TRBJ2-7 | TRBV4-1 | - | - | TGCGCCAGCAGCCAGATGGGTCAGGGAAGGGGATCCTACGAGCAGTACTTC | CASSQMGQGRGSYEQYF
TRBJ2-1 | TRBV29-1 | TRBD1 | - | TGCAGCGCCTCGCGACAGGGATCGGGGGAGCAGTTCTTC | CSASRQGSGEQFF
TRBJ1-3 | TRBV30 | - | - | TGTGCCTGGTCTAAAGCAGGCCGCTCTGGAAACACCATATATTTT | CAWSKAGRSGNTIYF
TRBJ2-2 | TRBV28 | TRBD2 | - | TGTGCCAGCAGTTCCCGACTAGCAAGGACCGGGGAGCTGTTTTTT | CASSSRLARTGELFF